This TCR beta chain is drawn from a study of T cell responses to AZD1222 COVID-19 vaccine (dated by TCRdb to the early 2020s). Study-level background: A total of 230 to 250 trial participants underwent TCR sequencing, of whom 200 to 220 received two doses of AZD1222 and around 26 received two doses of the MenACWY control vaccine. Trial participants were enrolled by age into subgroups of 18-55, 56-69 and 70-plus years, and roughly 160, 29 and 62 TCR-sequenced participants, respectively, were included in these subgroups. The investigation overall reported the following: Participants were mostly white British, with more females than males. The authors suggested clonal diversity may have been underestimated. The 56-69-year group was small, and its depth increase did not reach significance, likely because of low power. After two AZD1222 doses, both the breadth and the depth of spike-specific TCRs were significantly higher than at day 0 and than in MenACWY recipients. Reportedly, close to half of the unique spike-specific TCRs recognized epitopes lying outside the regions that are mutated in the B.1.351 and B.1.1.7 variants. Because no day 14 peak-response samples were available, the repertoires could be characterized only after the peak T cell response. CD4 TCRs associated with the vaccine covered the entire spike protein, and the dominant responses were in regions 160-218 and 743-854. Conclusions about previously exposed vaccinees are limited, since just five or six AZD1222 recipients were seropositive for SARS-CoV-2 at baseline.

The CDR3 regions of human TCRbeta chains were analyzed by immunosequencing. Regarding the original processing steps: TCRs in the repertoires were matched against a reference library of SARS-CoV-2-specific TCRs that had been generated with the MIRA antigen-specificity platform. Breadth meant the fraction of unique TCRs that were SARS-CoV-2-associated, whereas depth meant the fraction of total T cells that were SARS-CoV-2-associated. Each spike-specific TCR was assigned to its reactive spike region and to a CD4 or CD8 class using the MIRA data. Log10-transformed breadth and depth values were compared by one-way ANOVA with Sidak's multiple comparisons tests. As stored in TCRdb, this immuneACCESS dataset retains in-frame rearrangements with V and J assigned. A fraction of the clones does not appear; measured against another copy, unresolved V genes explain less than half of the discrepancy, and the remainder lacks a known reason. The DNA was the basis for D and trimming; V, J and clone size are from that table. Recorded for this sample are more than 90,000 clones; about 89% of them occurred a single time. The top ten clonotypes cover roughly 6.9% of the sample.

Of note for this clone: Its recognized antigen is unknown. No clone much larger than this one lies a single base away; base qualities are absent.

Including the terminal cysteine and phenylalanine, the CDR3 comprises 13 residues. The read is trimmed to its CDR3 DNA, 39 bases read in frame from base 1. Per the germline V gene, SGHVS is the CDR1 and FNYEAQ is the CDR2. V is clipped by 5 bases and J by 0 bases, and the sequence between their germline boundaries is 8 bases long. The time point label of this sample denotes: about 28 days (+/-7) after the second vaccine dose. AZD1222 recipients given second doses at about 4 weeks or at about 12 weeks were pooled, since spike-specific TCR depth and breadth were not found to differ between the two schedules. Vaccinee samples were obtained from the UK trials COV001 and COV002, which included a single-blind randomized controlled phase 2/3 trial of AZD1222 (ChAdOx1 nCoV-19) in healthy adults. Trial participant PBMC samples were collected at day 0 and day 28 after the second dose for TCRbeta chain sequencing.

The TCR originated in an adult who received the AZD1222 COVID-19 vaccine. Sequencing was performed on peripheral blood, taken 28 days after the second AZD1222 dose. Recombination joined TRBV7-6 with TRBJ2-7, with the identity of the D gene unclear. The CDR3 protein sequence reads: CASSPGVSYEQYF. In nucleotides, the sequence is TGTGCCAGCAGCCCAGGTGTCTCCTACGAGCAGTACTTC.